This TCR beta chain was captured in a study of T-cell reconstitution after alpha-beta-depleted transplantation in children. Notes on the study in general: Some patients showed high day-60 TCRbeta diversity, which derived from surviving recipient T cells and thymic progenitors. Reportedly, alpha-beta T cells present about two months post-transplant originated from several hundred expanded clones of graft origin. One year after transplant, T-cell counts and diversity came mostly from newly produced T cells.

TCRbeta library preparation incorporated unique molecular identifiers. TCRdb reprocessed the PCR reads via MiXCR and lists one record per CDR3 protein. This table holds around 490,000 distinct CDR3 sequences, about 10% found once. A remark on this clonotype: Its antigen is not known.

This sequence originates from a female patient younger than 10 who had a stem cell transplant for aplastic anemia, so the T cells may come from the graft donor. Material: PBMCs, mostly from graft donor cells, obtained 180 days after TCRalphabeta/CD19-depleted stem cell transplant.

CDR3 sequence: CASSIGLAVQETQYF. CDR3 sequence (DNA): TGCGCCAGCAGCATAGGACTAGCGGTCCAAGAGACCCAGTACTTC. The V and J genes are TRBV5-1 and TRBJ2-5; TRBD2 aligns across 10 bases. The CDR3 spans 15 residues. J gave up 1 base and V 4 bases, and 4 bases lay outside the gene matches. Germline V gene sequence: CDR1 SGHRS, CDR2 YFSETQ.